The sequence of this TCR beta chain was determined in a study of immune heterogeneity within non-small cell lung tumors. Findings and caveats of the study: Higher local tumor mutational burden went with moderately higher local T-cell clonality, R around 0.35. The high-frequency T-cell receptor beta clonotypes mostly did not match up between individual patients. Each patient's tumor sites shared recurring identical dominant CDR3 beta clonotypes, and individual sites also carried their own high-frequency clones.

Bulk tumor genomic DNA was the template, and each sample received about 590 ng. Several biopsies per primary tumor, spaced far apart, were taken during surgery. The study cohort was described as untreated, and its members had newly diagnosed non-small cell lung cancer. They went on to have curative surgery. Donors comprised surgical patients with newly diagnosed non-small cell lung cancer, operated on with curative intent. Trimming removed 0 bases from V and 1 base from J, with 9 bases in between. The germline V gene has CDR1 MNHEY and CDR2 SVGAGI. The CDR3 runs 15 residues. Multiplex PCR amplified the TCR beta CDR3 region. Its first round ran for around 10 cycles with 32 V and 13 J primers. TCRdb reprocessed the multiplex PCR reads with MiXCR, giving one entry per CDR3 protein. The table shows about 21,000 distinct CDR3 sequences, with around 30% occurring only once. Comment on this clonotype: The antigen is undetermined.

V and J are TRBV6-5 and TRBJ1-1; the D gene is possibly TRBD1 (5 bases). The source of this sequence is a man aged 40-49 years with non-small cell lung cancer. The specimen was lung tumor tissue. Here the CDR3 DNA reads TGTGCCAGCAGTTACTCTAGGGGCAGGAACACTGAAGCTTTCTTT. Translation: CASSYSRGRNTEAFF.